The count of the clone carrying this T cell receptor (beta chain) is one. What it recognizes is unknown. This sample was included in a study of cytomegalovirus exposure and HLA in healthy donors. Study conclusions and caveats: Of the V segments, some could not be distinguished, including TRBV6-2 and TRBV6-3, and were excluded. A missense variant in DCLRE1C was later tied to TCR beta V- and J-gene trimming.

It was with 60 Vbeta and 13 Jbeta primers that the PCR ran. Assay: immunoSEQ multiplex PCR; the TCRdb copy retains only in-frame clones and omits some. The data show over 85,000 clones, around 77% seen once. In germline, CDR1 is KGHSH, CDR2 LQKENI. Germline trimming cut 5 bases from V and 6 bases from J; bases unmatched to any gene: 9. There are 15 residues in the CDR3. The J gene is TRBJ1-5, the V gene TRBV18, with 8 bases aligning to TRBD1. This clonotype originated in a man aged 25-40 years in good health and CMV-seronegative. The sample consisted of PBMCs. DNA of the CDR3: TGTGCCAGCTCATTAGGACAGGGAGGGATTCAGCCCCAGCATTTT. Translated, it gives CASSLGQGGIQPQHF. Combining the CDR3 with reference TRBV18 and TRBJ1-5 gives the whole variable domain NAGVMQNPRHLVRRRGQEARLRCSPMKGHSHVYWYRQLPEEGLKFMVYLQKENIIDESGMPKERFSAEFPKEGPSILRIQQVVRGDSAAYFCASSLGQGGIQPQHFGDGTRLSIL.